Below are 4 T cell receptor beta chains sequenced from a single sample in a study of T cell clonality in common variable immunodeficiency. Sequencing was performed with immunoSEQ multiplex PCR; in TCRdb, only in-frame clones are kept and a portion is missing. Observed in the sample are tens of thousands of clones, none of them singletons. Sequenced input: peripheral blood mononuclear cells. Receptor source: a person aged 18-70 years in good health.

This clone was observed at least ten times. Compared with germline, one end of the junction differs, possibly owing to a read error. CDR3 amino acids: CASSQDLSGGGHTDTQYF. CDR3 DNA, as far as it was read: TGCGCCAGCAGCCAAGATCTTAGTGGGGGGGGACACACAGATACG. The chain couples TRBV4-2 to TRBJ2-3, with a possible D match to TRBD2 (7 bases). The read falls 3 residues short of the CDR3 end, and the missing part is taken from the germline J gene. CDR3 length equals 18 residues. The germline V gene encodes CDR1 LGHNA and CDR2 YNFKEQ.

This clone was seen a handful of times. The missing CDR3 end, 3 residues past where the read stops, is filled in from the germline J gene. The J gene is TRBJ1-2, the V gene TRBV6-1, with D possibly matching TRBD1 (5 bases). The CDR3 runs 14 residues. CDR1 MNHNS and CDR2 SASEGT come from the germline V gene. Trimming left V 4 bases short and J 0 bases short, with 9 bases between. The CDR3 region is CASSAGYTNYGYTF. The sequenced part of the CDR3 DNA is TGTGCCAGCAGTGCAGGGTACACTAACTATGGC.

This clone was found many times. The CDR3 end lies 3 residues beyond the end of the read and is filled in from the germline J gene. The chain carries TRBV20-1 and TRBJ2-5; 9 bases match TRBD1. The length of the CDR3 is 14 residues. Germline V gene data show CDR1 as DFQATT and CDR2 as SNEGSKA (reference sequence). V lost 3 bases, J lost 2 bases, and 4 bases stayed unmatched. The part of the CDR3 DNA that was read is TGCAGTGCTAGGGGGACAGGGCAACAAGAGACC. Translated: CSARGTGQQET. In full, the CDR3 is CSARGTGQQETQYF.

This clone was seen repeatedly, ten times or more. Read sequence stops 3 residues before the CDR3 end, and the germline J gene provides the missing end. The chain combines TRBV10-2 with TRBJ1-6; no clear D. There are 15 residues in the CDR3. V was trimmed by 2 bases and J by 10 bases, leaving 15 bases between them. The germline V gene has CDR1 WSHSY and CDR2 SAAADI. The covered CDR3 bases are TGCGCCAGCAGTGAGGGAGGGTTATCAAGCTCACCC. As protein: CASSEGGLSSSP. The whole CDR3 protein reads CASSEGGLSSSPLHF.